This entry describes one TCR beta chain. The antigen is not known. This sample is drawn from a study of vaccination and CD4 T cells after COVID-19. As for the study in general: As control conditions, cultures were given either a CEFX pool serving as positive control, an HIV-1 Nef pool, or no peptide at all.

An Oncomine TCR Beta short-read assay was used to sequence the DNA from cultured CD4+ T cells. Someone extracted genomic DNA from cultured CD4+ T cells. TCRdb re-called the PCR reads through MiXCR, storing one row per CDR3 protein. The table shows over 10,000 distinct CDR3 sequences, with around 30% occurring only once. As for treatment: approximately 9-day PBMC culture with coronavirus spike peptide pools or control peptides (ViraFEST assay). After expanding antigen-specific T cells with peptide pools, ViraFEST sequenced their TCRs. Negative selection recovered the CD4+ T cells once they had spent around ten days in culture. CDR3 length equals 17 residues.

This chain joins TRBV21-1 and TRBJ2-2; TRBD2, as called in the table, went unchecked against the DNA. TRBV21-1 is tagged as a pseudogene. This material consisted of CD4+ T cells from blood, cultured in vitro, taken before SARS-CoV-2 vaccination. This receptor was identified in a human donor who received a COVID-19 vaccine. This chain's CDR3 is CASSKDHQRGNSGELFF. CDR3 DNA: TGTGCCAGCAGCAAAGATCACCAGCGGGGGAATTCCGGGGAGCTGTTTTTT.